Each of the 20 T cell receptor beta chains below was sequenced from the same sample in a study of shared clonotypes between healthy human individuals. TCRdb keeps only in-frame clones here, not all; method: immunoSEQ multiplex PCR. The data contain about 1.1 million clones, approximately 78% of them singletons. The sample comprised memory CD4+ T cells from PBMCs. Subset here: CD45RA-negative fraction. These receptors were obtained from a man between 18 and 35 years old in good health. Some clones in this sample may be carry-over from other donors' samples.

The rearrangement links TRBV7-7 to TRBJ2-5, with a tentative D call TRBD1 (5 bases). The CDR3 has 14 amino acids. Germline V gene sequence: CDR1 SSHAT, CDR2 FNYEAQ (reference sequence). Trimming cost V 5 bases and J 4 bases, with 14 bases left between them. The CDR3 reads CASSQLTTGETQYF. CDR3 DNA: TGTGCCAGCAGCCAACTTACAACAGGAGAGACCCAGTACTTC.

The V call is TRBV2, the J call TRBJ2-2, with 9 positions matching TRBD2. Germline CDR1 reads SNHLY; CDR2 reads FYNNEI. With 4 bases clipped from V and 5 bases from J, the junction kept 5 bases outside the gene matches. The CDR3 has 15 residues. CDR3 nucleotide sequence: TGTGCCAGCAGTGTCATAGCGGGAGAGACCGGGGAGCTGTTTTTT. Protein product: CASSVIAGETGELFF. The complete variable domain, with remaining parts taken from reference TRBV2 and TRBJ2-2, reads EPEVTQTPSHQVTQMGQEVILRCVPISNHLYFYWYRQILGQKVEFLVSFYNNEISEKSEIFDDQFSVERPDGSNFTLKIRSTKLEDSAMYFCASSVIAGETGELFFGEGSRLTVL.

J is TRBJ2-7 and V is TRBV30; 11 nucleotides agree with TRBD2. The CDR3 runs to 14 residues. V lost 1 base and J lost 6; bases outside the gene matches: 5. The germline V gene encodes CDR1 GTSNPN and CDR2 SVGIG (reference sequence). The CDR3 loop is CAWSDSLAGGEQYF. CDR3 DNA sequence: TGTGCCTGGAGTGATTCGCTAGCGGGAGGCGAGCAGTACTTC.

The chain combines TRBV7-2 with TRBJ1-3; D uncertain. The CDR3 runs 17 residues. Germline CDR1 is SGHTA and CDR2 is FQGNSA. V lost 2 bases to trimming and J lost 0 bases, with 14 bases between them. The chain's CDR3 is CASSLLPGKISGNTIYF. In DNA, the CDR3 is TGTGCCAGCAGCTTATTACCGGGCAAAATCTCTGGAAACACCATATATTTT. Variable domain in full (rest from reference TRBV7-2 and TRBJ1-3): GAGVSQSPSNKVTEKGKDVELRCDPISGHTALYWYRQSLGQGLEFLIYFQGNSAPDKSGLPSDRFSAERTGGSVSTLTIQRTQQEDSAVYLCASSLLPGKISGNTIYFGEGSWLTVV.

On this clone: Other nucleotide sequences from this sample produce the same CDR3. The chain carries TRBV7-2 and TRBJ2-2; weak D call: TRBD2 (5 bases). Trimming removed 2 bases from V and 2 bases from J, with 9 bases in between. The CDR3 length is 15 residues. Germline V CDR1 and CDR2: SGHTA, FQGNSA. In nucleotides, the CDR3 is TGTGCCAGCAGCTTACCGGGATTAAACACCGGGGAGCTGTTTTTT. Protein product: CASSLPGLNTGELFF.

This clone was observed once. The chain recombines TRBV14 with TRBJ2-1; 7 bases map to TRBD1. The germline CDR1 and CDR2 sequences are SGHDN and FVKESK. There are 16 residues in the CDR3. V was pared by 5 bases and J by 3 bases, with 10 bases of the junction left unmatched. For the CDR3, the DNA is TGTGCCAGCAGCTCGGGACCTGGACAGGTCTACAATGAGCAGTTCTTC. Protein product: CASSSGPGQVYNEQFF. Drawing the rest from reference TRBV14 and TRBJ2-1, the complete variable domain is EAGVTQFPSHSVIEKGQTVTLRCDPISGHDNLYWYRRVMGKEIKFLLHFVKESKQDESGMPNNRFLAERTGGTYSTLKVQPAELEDSGVYFCASSSGPGQVYNEQFFGPGTRLTVL.

This clone appeared a single time. CDR3 DNA sequence: TGTGCCAGCACCCAAGGCGGGAGGGAAGAGACCCAGTACTTC. Translated, it gives CASTQGGREETQYF. V and J are TRBV7-2 and TRBJ2-5; 9 bases are shared with TRBD2. Germline CDR1 reads SGHTA; CDR2 reads FQGNSA. The CDR3 extends over 14 amino acids. The junction had 6 bases not matched to a gene; V was cut back by 7 bases and J by 3 bases.

The CDR3 protein is CASSLDMPGSTGNTIYF. The CDR3 coding sequence is TGCGCCAGCAGCTTGGACATGCCGGGAAGCACTGGAAACACCATATATTTT. The V gene is TRBV5-1, the J gene TRBJ1-3, with D unclear. This CDR3 has 17 amino acids. CDR1 and CDR2 (germline): SGHRS, YFSETQ. V was trimmed by 0 bases and J by 2 bases, leaving 15 bases between them.

V gene TRBV10-3 combines with J gene TRBJ2-7; D possibly matches TRBD1 or TRBD2 (5 bases each). Per germline, CDR1 ENHRY and CDR2 SYGVKD. The V end was cut by 8 bases, the J end by 6 bases, with 17 bases between. The CDR3 contains 13 residues. The DNA of the CDR3 is TGTGCCATCGGCAGGGAGCCTGACGGCGAGCAGTACTTC. Translated: CAIGREPDGEQYF.

The chain links TRBV6-5 to TRBJ1-3; D unclear. The CDR3 sequence is 15 residues long. Per the germline V gene, CDR1 is MNHEY and CDR2 is SVGAGI. The V end was cut by 0 bases, the J end by 1 base, with 7 bases between. The CDR3 DNA reads TGTGCCAGCAGTTACTCGTACGGTTCTGGAAACACCATATATTTT. The encoded protein is CASSYSYGSGNTIYF.

This sequence joins TRBV11-2 and TRBJ1-1; D not resolved. The CDR3 loop spans 13 amino acids. Germline CDR1 is SGHAT and CDR2 is FQNNGV. V was pared by 7 bases and J by 0 bases, with 9 bases between. The CDR3 DNA reads TGTGCCAGCAAACAACAGCTGAACACTGAAGCTTTCTTT. It is translated as CASKQQLNTEAFF.

The V gene is TRBV7-3, the J gene TRBJ2-1, with 9 bases lining up with TRBD2. Looked up from germline, CDR1 is SGHTA and CDR2 is FQGTGA. With V trimmed by 3 bases and J by 9 bases, 9 bases remained unmatched. The CDR3 has 15 residues. In DNA, the CDR3 is TGTGCCAGCAGCTTGGGCGGGAGGGTTGACGGTGAGCAGTTCTTC. Its protein product is CASSLGGRVDGEQFF.

The chain has TRBV11-3 and TRBJ2-5; tentative D call: TRBD2 (5 bases). Trimming cost V 4 bases and J 2 bases, with 17 bases left between them. Germline values: CDR1 SGHNT, CDR2 YENEEA. The CDR3 has 16 residues. The CDR3 spells CASSSGRGSGQETQYF. The CDR3 region has the DNA TGTGCCAGCAGCTCAGGACGAGGGAGTGGGCAAGAGACCCAGTACTTC. The full variable domain, its missing parts supplied by reference TRBV11-3 and TRBJ2-5, is EAGVVQSPRYKIIEKKQPVAFWCNPISGHNTLYWYLQNLGQGPELLIRYENEEAVDDSQLPKDRFSAERLKGVDSTLKIQPAELGDSAVYLCASSSGRGSGQETQYFGPGTRLLVL.

The CDR3 spells CASSVTGTSSGGYTF. Written as DNA, the CDR3 is TGTGCCAGCAGCGTAACCGGGACATCATCTGGGGGCTACACCTTC. This rearrangement joins TRBV7-2 to TRBJ1-2; a possible D gene is TRBD1 (6 bases). CDR1 SGHTA and CDR2 FQGNSA come from the germline V gene. The CDR3 has 15 residues. Trimming pared 5 bases from V and 8 bases from J, leaving 21 bases between.

J is TRBJ2-4 and V is TRBV27; D ambiguous. The ends were cut back, 7 bases at V and 2 bases at J, with 15 bases in the middle. The CDR3 is made up of 15 amino acids. CDR1 and CDR2 (germline): MNHEY, SMNVEV (reference sequence). The CDR3 DNA sequence: TGTGCCAGCAAATACACGCGATGGTCCAAAAACATTCAGTACTTC. Protein product: CASKYTRWSKNIQYF.

V and J are TRBV18 and TRBJ1-5; D unclear. CDR3 length: 15 residues. V lost 3 bases and J lost 5, with 14 bases in between. The germline V gene encodes CDR1 KGHSH and CDR2 LQKENI. The CDR3 reads CASSPVAVPDQPQHF. The CDR3 DNA reads as TGTGCCAGCTCACCCGTCGCCGTGCCCGATCAGCCCCAGCATTTT.

V is TRBV9 and J is TRBJ2-5, with 10 bases that match TRBD1. The J segment lost 5 bases and the V segment lost 4 bases, leaving 17 bases of the junction unmatched. The CDR3 is 18 amino acids. Germline assignment: CDR1 SGDLS and CDR2 YYNGEE. The CDR3 loop reads CASSSIPGQGIGSETQYF. CDR3 bases: TGTGCCAGCAGCTCCATCCCGGGACAGGGGATAGGATCTGAGACCCAGTACTTC. The whole variable domain, filled in from reference TRBV9 and TRBJ2-5, reads DSGVTQTPKHLITATGQRVTLRCSPRSGDLSVYWYQQSLDQGLQFLIQYYNGEERAKGNILERFSAQQFPDLHSELNLSSLELGDSALYFCASSSIPGQGIGSETQYFGPGTRLLVL.

The V gene is TRBV28, the J gene TRBJ2-2; 11 bases fit TRBD1. The germline gives CDR1 MDHEN, CDR2 SYDVKM. With V trimmed by 6 bases and J by 2 bases, 8 bases remained unmatched. This CDR3 has 17 residues. CDR3 DNA sequence: TGTGCCAGCAGAGGACAGGGGGCTAGTCGTAACACCGGGGAGCTGTTTTTT. Amino acid sequence: CASRGQGASRNTGELFF.

The V call is TRBV7-3, the J call TRBJ2-3; TRBD2 is a possible D gene (7 bases). Germline assignment: CDR1 SGHTA and CDR2 FQGTGA. The CDR3 contains 16 residues. The V end lost 5 bases, the J end lost 6 bases, and 21 bases lay between the germline ends. Here the CDR3 DNA reads TGTGCCAGCAGCGTTTCCGCGGGGGCGCGCGTGGATACGCAGTATTTT. It translates to CASSVSAGARVDTQYF.

The chain combines TRBV2 with TRBJ1-2; possibly TRBD1 for D (5 bases). The germline V and J ends were trimmed by 4 bases and 6 bases, with 18 bases remaining between them. The CDR3 covers 15 residues. In germline, CDR1 is SNHLY, CDR2 FYNNEI. The CDR3 is CASSGEEGTMNGYTF. As DNA, the CDR3 is TGTGCCAGCAGTGGGGAGGAGGGGACCATGAATGGCTACACCTTC.